This T cell receptor beta chain was observed in a study of cytomegalovirus exposure and HLA in healthy donors. Findings and caveats of the study: Trimming of TCR beta V- and J-genes showed a link, identified in a later analysis, to a missense DCLRE1C variant. A later analysis reportedly found that, within productive TCRs, an Asian-associated ancestry cluster had fewer N-insertions than the mean observed across the roughly 690 donors. Cytomegalovirus status was reportedly diagnosed by the classifier with high sensitivity and specificity.

With 60 Vbeta and 13 Jbeta primers, the PCR was carried out. Generated by immunoSEQ multiplex PCR, the TCRdb table keeps only in-frame clones and is missing some. The sample has some 140,000 clones, less than 80% seen once. Healthy bone marrow donors made up the donor group. V dropped 4 bases and J dropped 3; count of bases not matched to a gene: 12. The CDR3 totals 16 residues. Germline CDR1 and CDR2: MGHRA and YSYEKL. With regard to this clone: Its antigen is not known.

The clonotype comes from a man in his forties or fifties in good health and CMV-seropositive. The gene calls are TRBV4-1 and TRBJ2-7; 7 bases fit TRBD2. The sample was PBMCs. The CDR3 here is CASSPGWLGGVYEQYF. The CDR3 coding sequence is TGCGCCAGCAGCCCCGGGTGGTTGGGGGGGGTCTACGAGCAGTACTTC.